This TCR beta chain was captured by sequencing in a study of beta chain features in type 1 diabetes. Study background: Healthy donors and patients had similar age, gender and cell yields. All of the samples together had 85 million to 140 million sorted cells examined.

Germline CDR1 and CDR2: GTSNPN and SVGIG (reference sequence). V shed 3 bases and J shed 0 bases, with 13 bases lying between them. This CDR3 comprises 15 residues. CD45RO/CCR7/CD25/CD127/CD95/CD27 separated CD4+ naive, central memory, regulatory and stem cell-like memory cells by sorting. With respect to this clone: The antigen is unknown.

Study conclusions and caveats: Type 1 diabetes patients had TCRB CDR3s that were shorter (moderately but significantly so) in all four CD4+ subsets.

Expressed TCRB transcripts were sequenced, since all the RNA that had been isolated was reverse transcribed. TCRdb keeps only in-frame clones here, not all; method: immunoSEQ multiplex PCR. The table records roughly 500,000 clones, roughly 30% of them present only once. The receptor comes from a man aged 18 to 35 in good health. The chain joins TRBV30 to TRBJ2-3; D not resolved. Sequencing input: naive CD4+ T cells from blood. This CDR3 reads CAWRRMWVSTDTQYF. DNA for the CDR3: TGTGCCTGGAGACGAATGTGGGTGAGCACAGATACGCAGTATTTT.